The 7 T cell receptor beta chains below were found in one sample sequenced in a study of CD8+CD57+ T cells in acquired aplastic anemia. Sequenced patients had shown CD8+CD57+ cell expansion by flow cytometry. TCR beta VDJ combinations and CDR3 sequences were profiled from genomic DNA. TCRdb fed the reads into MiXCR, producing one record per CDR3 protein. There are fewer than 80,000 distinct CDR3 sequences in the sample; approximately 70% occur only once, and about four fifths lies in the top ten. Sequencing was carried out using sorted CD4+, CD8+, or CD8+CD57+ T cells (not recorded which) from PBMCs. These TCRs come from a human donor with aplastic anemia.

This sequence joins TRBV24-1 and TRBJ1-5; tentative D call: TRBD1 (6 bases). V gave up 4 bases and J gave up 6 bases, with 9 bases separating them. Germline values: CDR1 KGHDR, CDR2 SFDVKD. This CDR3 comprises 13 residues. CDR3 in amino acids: CATSDRGGQPQHF. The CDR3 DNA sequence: TGTGCCACCAGTGACAGGGGAGGTCAGCCCCAGCATTTT.

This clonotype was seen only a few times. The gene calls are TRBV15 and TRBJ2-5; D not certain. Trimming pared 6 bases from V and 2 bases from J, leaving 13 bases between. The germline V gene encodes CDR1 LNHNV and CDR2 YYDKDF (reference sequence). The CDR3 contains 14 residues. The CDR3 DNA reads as TGTGCCACCAGTTTGGGGAACGGTCAAGAGACCCAGTACTTC. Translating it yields CATSLGNGQETQYF. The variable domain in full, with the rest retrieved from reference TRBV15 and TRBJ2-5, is DAMVIQNPRYQVTQFGKPVTLSCSQTLNHNVMYWYQQKSSQAPKLLFHYYDKDFNNEADTPDNFQSRRPNTSFCFLDIRSPGLGDTAMYLCATSLGNGQETQYFGPGTRLLVL.

The DNA for the CDR3 is TGCAGCGTTGAGGACAGGGTAACTGAAAAACTGTTTTTT. Translating it yields CSVEDRVTEKLFF. The V gene is TRBV29-1, the J gene TRBJ1-4; 8 positions agree with TRBD1. Germline V gene lookup returns CDR1 SQVTM and CDR2 ANQGSEA. J was trimmed by 7 bases and V by 3 bases; bases with no gene match: 4. The length of the CDR3 is 13 residues.

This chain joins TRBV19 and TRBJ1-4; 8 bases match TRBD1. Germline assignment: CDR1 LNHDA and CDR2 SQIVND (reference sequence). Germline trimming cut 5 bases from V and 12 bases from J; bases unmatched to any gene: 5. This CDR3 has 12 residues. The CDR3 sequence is CASSVLQGELFF. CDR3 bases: TGTGCCAGTAGTGTCCTACAGGGGGAACTGTTTTTT. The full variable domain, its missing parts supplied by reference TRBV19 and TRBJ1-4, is DGGITQSPKYLFRKEGQNVTLSCEQNLNHDAMYWYRQDPGQGLRLIYYSQIVNDFQKGDIAEGYSVSREKKESFPLTVTSAQKNPTAFYLCASSVLQGELFFGSGTQLSVL.

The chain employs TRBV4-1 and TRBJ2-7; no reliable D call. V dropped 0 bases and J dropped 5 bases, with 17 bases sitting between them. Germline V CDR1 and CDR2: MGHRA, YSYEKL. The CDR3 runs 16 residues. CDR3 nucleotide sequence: TGCGCCAGCAGCCAAGAATTCCGGCCGAGCTACCACGAGCAGTACTTC. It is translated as CASSQEFRPSYHEQYF.

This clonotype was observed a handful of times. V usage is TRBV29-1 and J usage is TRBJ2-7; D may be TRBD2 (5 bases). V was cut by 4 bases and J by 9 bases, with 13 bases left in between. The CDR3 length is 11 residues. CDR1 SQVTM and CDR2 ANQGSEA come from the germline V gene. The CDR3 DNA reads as TGCAGCGTTGGGGGAAGCCGGGGGCAGTACTTC. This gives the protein CSVGGSRGQYF.

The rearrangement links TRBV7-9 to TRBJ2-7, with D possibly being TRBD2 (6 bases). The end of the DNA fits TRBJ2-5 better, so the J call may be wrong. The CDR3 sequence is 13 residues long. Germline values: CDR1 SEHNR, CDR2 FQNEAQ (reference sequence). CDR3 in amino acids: CASSKLAQETQYF. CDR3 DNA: TGTGCCAGCAGCAAGCTAGCGCAAGAGACCCAGTACTTC.